This record concerns one T cell receptor (beta chain) sequence. The antigen is undetermined. The source of the sample is a study of T cells in localized non-small cell lung cancer. Points from the study as a whole: Sequence data derive from only one tumor region, so heterogeneity remains possible. A median of 57 of the top 100 tumor clones appeared in adjacent lung, which was paired and uninvolved. Higher blood T cell density went with longer overall survival. Adjacent uninvolved lung had the highest clonality, suggesting focused antigen responses.

Germline V gene sequence: CDR1 KGHSH, CDR2 LQKENI. Trimming stripped 3 bases from V and 4 bases from J, with 12 bases between. This CDR3 has 15 residues. The table came from immunoSEQ multiplex PCR; TCRdb's copy has only in-frame clones and leaves some out. The sample lists about 11,000 clones, approximately 87% occurring once. The source is a male donor aged 60 or over with stage I lung adenocarcinoma. The chain joins TRBV18 to TRBJ1-4; weak D call: TRBD1 (5 bases). The source was peripheral blood, collected before any cancer treatment. CDR3 region: CASSPSGTINEKLFF. The CDR3 nucleotides read TGTGCCAGCTCACCTTCCGGGACCATTAATGAAAAACTGTTTTTT.